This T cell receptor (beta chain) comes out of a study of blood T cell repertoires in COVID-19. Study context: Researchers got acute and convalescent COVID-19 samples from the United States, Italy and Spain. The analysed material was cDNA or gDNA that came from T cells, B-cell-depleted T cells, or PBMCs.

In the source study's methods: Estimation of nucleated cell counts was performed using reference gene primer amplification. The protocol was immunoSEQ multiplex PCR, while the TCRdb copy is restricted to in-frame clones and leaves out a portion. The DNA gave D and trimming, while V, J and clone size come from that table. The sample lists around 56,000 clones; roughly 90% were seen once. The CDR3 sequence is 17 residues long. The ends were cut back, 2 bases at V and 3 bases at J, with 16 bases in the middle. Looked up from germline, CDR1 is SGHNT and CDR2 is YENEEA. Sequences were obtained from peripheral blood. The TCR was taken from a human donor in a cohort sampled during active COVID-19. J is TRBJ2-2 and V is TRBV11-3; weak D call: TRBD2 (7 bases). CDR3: CASSLNRRGADTGELFF. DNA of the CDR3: TGTGCCAGCAGCTTAAATCGACGGGGGGCGGACACCGGGGAGCTGTTTTTT.